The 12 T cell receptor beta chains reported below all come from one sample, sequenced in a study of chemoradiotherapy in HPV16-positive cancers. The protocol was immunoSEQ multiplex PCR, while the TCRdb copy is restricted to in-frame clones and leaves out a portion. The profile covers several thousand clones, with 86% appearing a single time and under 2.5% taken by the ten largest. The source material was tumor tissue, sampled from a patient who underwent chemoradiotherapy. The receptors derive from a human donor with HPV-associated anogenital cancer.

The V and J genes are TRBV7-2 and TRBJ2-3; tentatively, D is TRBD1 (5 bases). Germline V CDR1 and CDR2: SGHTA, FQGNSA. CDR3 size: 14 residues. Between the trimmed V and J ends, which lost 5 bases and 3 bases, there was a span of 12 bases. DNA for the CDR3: TGTGCCAGCAGCCCACAGGATAGGACAGATACGCAGTATTTT. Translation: CASSPQDRTDTQYF.

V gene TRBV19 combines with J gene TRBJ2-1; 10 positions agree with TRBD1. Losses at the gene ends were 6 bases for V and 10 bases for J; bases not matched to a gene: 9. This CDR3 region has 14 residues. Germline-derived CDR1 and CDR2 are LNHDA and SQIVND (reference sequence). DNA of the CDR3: TGTGCCAGTAGCAATAGGGGACAGGGGTGGGAGCAGTTCTTC. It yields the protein CASSNRGQGWEQFF.

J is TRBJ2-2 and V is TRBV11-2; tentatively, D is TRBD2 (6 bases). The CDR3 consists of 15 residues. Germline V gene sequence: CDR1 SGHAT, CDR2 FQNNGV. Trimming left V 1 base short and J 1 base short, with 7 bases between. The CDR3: CASSLGLVNTGELFF. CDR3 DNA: TGTGCCAGCAGCTTAGGACTAGTGAACACCGGGGAGCTGTTTTTT.

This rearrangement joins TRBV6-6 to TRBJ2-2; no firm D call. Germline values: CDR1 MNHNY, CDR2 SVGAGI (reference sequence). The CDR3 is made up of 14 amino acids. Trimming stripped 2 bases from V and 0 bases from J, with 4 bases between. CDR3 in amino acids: CASSYGANTGELFF. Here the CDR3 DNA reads TGTGCCAGCAGTTACGGGGCGAACACCGGGGAGCTGTTTTTT.

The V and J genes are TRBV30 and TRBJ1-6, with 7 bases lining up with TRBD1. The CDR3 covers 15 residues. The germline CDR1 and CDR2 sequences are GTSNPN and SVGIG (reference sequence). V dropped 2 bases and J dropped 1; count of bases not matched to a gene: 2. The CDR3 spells CAWSKGASYNSPLHF. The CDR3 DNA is TGTGCCTGGAGTAAGGGGGCGTCCTATAATTCACCCCTCCACTTT. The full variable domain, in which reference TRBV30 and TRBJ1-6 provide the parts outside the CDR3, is SQTIHQWPATLVQPVGSPLSLECTVEGTSNPNLYWYRQAAGRGLQLLFYSVGIGQISSEVPQNLSASRPQDRQFILSSKKLLLSDSGFYLCAWSKGASYNSPLHFGNGTRLTVT.

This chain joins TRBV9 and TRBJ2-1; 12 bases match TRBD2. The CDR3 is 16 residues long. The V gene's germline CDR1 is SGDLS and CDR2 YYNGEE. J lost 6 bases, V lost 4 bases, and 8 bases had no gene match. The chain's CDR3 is CASSSRTSGTRNEQFF. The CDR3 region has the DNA TGTGCCAGCAGCTCCCGGACTAGCGGGACGCGCAATGAGCAGTTCTTC. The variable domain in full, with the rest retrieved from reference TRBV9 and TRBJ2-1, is DSGVTQTPKHLITATGQRVTLRCSPRSGDLSVYWYQQSLDQGLQFLIQYYNGEERAKGNILERFSAQQFPDLHSELNLSSLELGDSALYFCASSSRTSGTRNEQFFGPGTRLTVL.

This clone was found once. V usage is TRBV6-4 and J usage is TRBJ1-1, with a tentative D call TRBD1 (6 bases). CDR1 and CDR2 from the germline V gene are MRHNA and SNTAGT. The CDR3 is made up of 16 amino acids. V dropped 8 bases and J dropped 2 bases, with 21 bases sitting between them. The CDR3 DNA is TGTGCCAGCGGATATTCAACAGGGTGCATTAACACTGAAGCTTTCTTT. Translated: CASGYSTGCINTEAFF.

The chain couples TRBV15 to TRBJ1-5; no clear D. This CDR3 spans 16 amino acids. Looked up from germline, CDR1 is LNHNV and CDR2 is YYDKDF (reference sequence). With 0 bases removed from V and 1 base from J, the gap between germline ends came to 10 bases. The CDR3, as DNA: TGTGCCACCAGCAGAGATGCCGGACGGAGCAATCAGCCCCAGCATTTT. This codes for CATSRDAGRSNQPQHF.

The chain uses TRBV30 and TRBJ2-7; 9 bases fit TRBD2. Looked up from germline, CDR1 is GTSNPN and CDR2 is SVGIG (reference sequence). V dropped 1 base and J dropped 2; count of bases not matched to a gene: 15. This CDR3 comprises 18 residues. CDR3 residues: CAWSAYRDPSGMPYEQYF. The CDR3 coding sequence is TGTGCCTGGAGTGCATACCGGGACCCTAGCGGGATGCCCTACGAGCAGTACTTC.

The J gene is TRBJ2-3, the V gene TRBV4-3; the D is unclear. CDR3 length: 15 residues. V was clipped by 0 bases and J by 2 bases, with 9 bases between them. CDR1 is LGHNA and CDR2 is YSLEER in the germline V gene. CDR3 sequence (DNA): TGCGCCAGCAGCCAAGACTTGAATGCCACAGATACGCAGTATTTT. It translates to CASSQDLNATDTQYF.

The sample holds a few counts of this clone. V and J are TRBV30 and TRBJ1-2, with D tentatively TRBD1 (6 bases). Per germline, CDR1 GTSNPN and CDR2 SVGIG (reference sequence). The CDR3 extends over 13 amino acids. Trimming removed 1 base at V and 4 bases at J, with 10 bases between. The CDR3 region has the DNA TGTGCCTGGAGTGGTGAGGGGGTCTATGGCTACACCTTC. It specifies CAWSGEGVYGYTF.

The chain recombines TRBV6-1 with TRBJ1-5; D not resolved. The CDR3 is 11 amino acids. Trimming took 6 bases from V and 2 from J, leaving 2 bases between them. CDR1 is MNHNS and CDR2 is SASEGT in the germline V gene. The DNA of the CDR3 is TGTGCCAGCAGCCGCAATCAGCCCCAGCATTTT. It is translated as CASSRNQPQHF.